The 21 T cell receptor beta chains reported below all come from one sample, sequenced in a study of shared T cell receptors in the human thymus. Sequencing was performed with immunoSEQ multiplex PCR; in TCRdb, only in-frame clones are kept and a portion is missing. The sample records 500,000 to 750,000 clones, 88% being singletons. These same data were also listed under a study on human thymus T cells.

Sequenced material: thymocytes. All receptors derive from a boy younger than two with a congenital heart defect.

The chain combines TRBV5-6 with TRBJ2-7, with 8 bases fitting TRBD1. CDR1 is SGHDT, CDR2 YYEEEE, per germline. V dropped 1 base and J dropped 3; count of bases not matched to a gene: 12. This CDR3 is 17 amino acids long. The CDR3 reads CASSLNYQGAGNYEQYF. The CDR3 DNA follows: TGTGCCAGCAGCTTGAATTACCAGGGGGCCGGAAACTACGAGCAGTACTTC.

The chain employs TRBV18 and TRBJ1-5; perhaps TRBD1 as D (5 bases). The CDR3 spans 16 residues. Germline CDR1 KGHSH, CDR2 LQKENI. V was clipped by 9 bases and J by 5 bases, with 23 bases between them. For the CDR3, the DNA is TGTGCCAGTCTACGGGAGAGGGGTCCGACCGATCAGCCCCAGCATTTT. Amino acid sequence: CASLRERGPTDQPQHF.

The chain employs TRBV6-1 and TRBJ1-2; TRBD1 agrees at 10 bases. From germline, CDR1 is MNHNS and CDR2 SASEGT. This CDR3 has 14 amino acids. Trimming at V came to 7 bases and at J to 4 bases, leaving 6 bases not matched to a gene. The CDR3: CASKRDRGAYGYTF. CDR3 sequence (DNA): TGTGCCAGCAAGCGGGACAGGGGAGCCTATGGCTACACCTTC.

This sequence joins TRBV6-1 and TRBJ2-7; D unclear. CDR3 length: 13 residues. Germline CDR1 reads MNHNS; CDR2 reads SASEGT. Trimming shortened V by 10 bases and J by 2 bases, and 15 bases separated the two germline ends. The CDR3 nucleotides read TGTGCCACCAGCCGTGTTCCCCCCTACGAGCAGTACTTC. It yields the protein CATSRVPPYEQYF.

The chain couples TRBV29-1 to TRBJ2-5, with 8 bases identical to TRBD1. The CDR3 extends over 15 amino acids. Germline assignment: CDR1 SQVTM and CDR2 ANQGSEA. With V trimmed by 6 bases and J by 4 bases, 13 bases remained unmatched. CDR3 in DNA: TGCAGCGTCCTAACGAAGACAGGGGCGCGAGAGACCCAGTACTTC. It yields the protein CSVLTKTGARETQYF.

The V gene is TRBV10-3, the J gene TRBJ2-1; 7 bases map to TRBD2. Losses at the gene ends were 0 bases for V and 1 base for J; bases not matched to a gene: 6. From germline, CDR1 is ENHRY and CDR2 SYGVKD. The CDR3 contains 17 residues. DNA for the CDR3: TGTGCCATCAGTGAGTCCCCGACTAGCCGGTCCTACAATGAGCAGTTCTTC. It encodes CAISESPTSRSYNEQFF.

CDR3 sequence reads: CASTSGRLAHYNEQFF. The CDR3 coding sequence is TGTGCCAGCACCTCAGGGCGACTAGCGCACTACAATGAGCAGTTCTTC. This chain connects TRBV27 to TRBJ2-1; 8 bases are a match to TRBD2. CDR3 length: 16 residues. Germline lookup yields CDR1 MNHEY and CDR2 SMNVEV (reference sequence). After removal of 7 bases from V and 3 bases from J, the junction contained 11 bases not matched to a gene.

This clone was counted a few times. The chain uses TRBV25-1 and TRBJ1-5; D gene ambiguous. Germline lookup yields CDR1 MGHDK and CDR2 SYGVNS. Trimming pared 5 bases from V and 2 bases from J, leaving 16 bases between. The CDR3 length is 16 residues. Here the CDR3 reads CASSPPGHRGNQPQHF. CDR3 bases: TGTGCCAGCAGTCCACCGGGTCATCGGGGCAATCAGCCCCAGCATTTT.

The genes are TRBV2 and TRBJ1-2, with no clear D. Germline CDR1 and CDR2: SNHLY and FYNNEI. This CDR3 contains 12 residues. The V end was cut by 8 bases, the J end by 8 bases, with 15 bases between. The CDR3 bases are TGTGCCAGCCCCCCCCTCCACTGGGGCTACACCTTC. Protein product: CASPPLHWGYTF. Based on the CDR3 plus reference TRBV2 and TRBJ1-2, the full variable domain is EPEVTQTPSHQVTQMGQEVILRCVPISNHLYFYWYRQILGQKVEFLVSFYNNEISEKSEIFDDQFSVERPDGSNFTLKIRSTKLEDSAMYFCASPPLHWGYTFGSGTRLTVV.

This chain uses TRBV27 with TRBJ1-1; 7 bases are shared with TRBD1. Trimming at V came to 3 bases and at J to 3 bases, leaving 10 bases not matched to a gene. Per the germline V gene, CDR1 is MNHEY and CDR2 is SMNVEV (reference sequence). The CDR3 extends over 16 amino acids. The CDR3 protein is CASSFHSTGDHTEAFF. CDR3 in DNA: TGTGCCAGCAGTTTCCACTCTACAGGGGATCACACTGAAGCTTTCTTT.

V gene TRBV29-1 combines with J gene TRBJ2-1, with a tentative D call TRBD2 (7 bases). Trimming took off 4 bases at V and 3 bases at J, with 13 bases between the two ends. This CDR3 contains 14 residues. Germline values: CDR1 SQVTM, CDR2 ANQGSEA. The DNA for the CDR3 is TGCAGCGTTGGGGAGGGGACATACTACAATGAGCAGTTCTTC. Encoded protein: CSVGEGTYYNEQFF.

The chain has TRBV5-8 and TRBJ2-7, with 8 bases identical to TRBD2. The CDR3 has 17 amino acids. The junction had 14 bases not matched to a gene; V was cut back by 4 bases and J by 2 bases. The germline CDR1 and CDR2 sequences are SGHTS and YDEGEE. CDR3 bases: TGTGCCAGCAGCCTCAGTTTAAGTAGCGGGGCAACCTACGAGCAGTACTTC. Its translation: CASSLSLSSGATYEQYF.

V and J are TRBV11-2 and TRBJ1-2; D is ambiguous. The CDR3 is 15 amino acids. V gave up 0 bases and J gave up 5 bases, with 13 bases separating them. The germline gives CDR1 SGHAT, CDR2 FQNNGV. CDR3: CASSLDWNRKYGYTF. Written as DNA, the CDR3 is TGTGCCAGCAGCTTAGATTGGAACAGAAAATATGGCTACACCTTC.

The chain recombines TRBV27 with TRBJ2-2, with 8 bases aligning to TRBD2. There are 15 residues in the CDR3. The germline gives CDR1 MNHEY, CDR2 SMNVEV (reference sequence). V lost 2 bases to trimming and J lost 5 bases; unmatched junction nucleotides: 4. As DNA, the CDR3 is TGTGCCAGCAGTTTAAGCGGGAGCGGGACCGGGGAGCTGTTTTTT. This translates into CASSLSGSGTGELFF.

The CDR3: CASSLAEAGMTGELFF. CDR3 nucleotide sequence: TGCGCCAGCAGCTTGGCCGAGGCAGGGATGACCGGGGAGCTGTTTTTT. The V call is TRBV5-1, the J call TRBJ2-2, with D tentatively TRBD1 (5 bases). V lost 0 bases to trimming and J lost 5 bases, with 14 bases between them. CDR1 is SGHRS, CDR2 YFSETQ, per germline. The CDR3 extends over 16 amino acids. The full variable domain, in which reference TRBV5-1 and TRBJ2-2 provide the parts outside the CDR3, is KAGVTQTPRYLIKTRGQQVTLSCSPISGHRSVSWYQQTPGQGLQFLFEYFSETQRNKGNFPGRFSGRQFSNSRSEMNVSTLELGDSALYLCASSLAEAGMTGELFFGEGSRLTVL.

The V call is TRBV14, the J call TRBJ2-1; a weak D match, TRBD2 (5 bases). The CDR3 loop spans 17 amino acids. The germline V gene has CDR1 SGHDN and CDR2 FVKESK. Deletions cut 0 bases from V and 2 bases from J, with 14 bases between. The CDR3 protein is CASSQESPGNAYNEQFF. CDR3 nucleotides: TGTGCCAGCAGCCAAGAGTCCCCCGGGAACGCCTACAATGAGCAGTTCTTC.

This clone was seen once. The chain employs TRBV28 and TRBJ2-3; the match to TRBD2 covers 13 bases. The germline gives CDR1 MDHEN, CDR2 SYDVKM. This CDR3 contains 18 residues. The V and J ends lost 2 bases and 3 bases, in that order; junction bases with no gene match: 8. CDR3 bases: TGTGCCAGCAGTTTACCCTCCTGGACTAGCGGGAGAACAGATACGCAGTATTTT. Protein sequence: CASSLPSWTSGRTDTQYF.

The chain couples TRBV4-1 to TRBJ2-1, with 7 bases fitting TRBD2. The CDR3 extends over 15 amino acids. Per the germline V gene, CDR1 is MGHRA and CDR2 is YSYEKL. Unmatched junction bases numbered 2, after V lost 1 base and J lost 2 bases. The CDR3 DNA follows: TGCGCCAGCAGCCAAGGGGGACTACCCTACAATGAGCAGTTCTTC. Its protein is CASSQGGLPYNEQFF.

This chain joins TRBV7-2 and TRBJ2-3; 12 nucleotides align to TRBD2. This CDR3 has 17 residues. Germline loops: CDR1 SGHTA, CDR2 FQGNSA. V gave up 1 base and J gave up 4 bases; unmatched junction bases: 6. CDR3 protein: CASSLEGGLAGPDTQYF. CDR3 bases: TGTGCCAGCAGCTTAGAGGGGGGACTAGCGGGCCCAGATACGCAGTATTTT. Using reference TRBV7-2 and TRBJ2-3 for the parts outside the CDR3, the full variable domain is GAGVSQSPSNKVTEKGKDVELRCDPISGHTALYWYRQSLGQGLEFLIYFQGNSAPDKSGLPSDRFSAERTGGSVSTLTIQRTQQEDSAVYLCASSLEGGLAGPDTQYFGPGTRLTVL.

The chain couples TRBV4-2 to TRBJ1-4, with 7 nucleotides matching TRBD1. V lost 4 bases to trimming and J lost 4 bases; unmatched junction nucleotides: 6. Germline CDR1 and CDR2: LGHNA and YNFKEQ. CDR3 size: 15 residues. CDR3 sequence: CASSPVGTVNEKLFF. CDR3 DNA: TGTGCCAGCAGCCCGGTGGGGACAGTTAATGAAAAACTGTTTTTT.

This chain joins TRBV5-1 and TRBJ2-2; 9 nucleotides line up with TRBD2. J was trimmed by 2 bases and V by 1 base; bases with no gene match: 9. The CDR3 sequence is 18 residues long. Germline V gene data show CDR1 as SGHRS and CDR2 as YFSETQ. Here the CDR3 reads CASSLWPSGMSNTGELFF. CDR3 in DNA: TGCGCCAGCAGCTTGTGGCCTAGCGGGATGAGTAACACCGGGGAGCTGTTTTTT.